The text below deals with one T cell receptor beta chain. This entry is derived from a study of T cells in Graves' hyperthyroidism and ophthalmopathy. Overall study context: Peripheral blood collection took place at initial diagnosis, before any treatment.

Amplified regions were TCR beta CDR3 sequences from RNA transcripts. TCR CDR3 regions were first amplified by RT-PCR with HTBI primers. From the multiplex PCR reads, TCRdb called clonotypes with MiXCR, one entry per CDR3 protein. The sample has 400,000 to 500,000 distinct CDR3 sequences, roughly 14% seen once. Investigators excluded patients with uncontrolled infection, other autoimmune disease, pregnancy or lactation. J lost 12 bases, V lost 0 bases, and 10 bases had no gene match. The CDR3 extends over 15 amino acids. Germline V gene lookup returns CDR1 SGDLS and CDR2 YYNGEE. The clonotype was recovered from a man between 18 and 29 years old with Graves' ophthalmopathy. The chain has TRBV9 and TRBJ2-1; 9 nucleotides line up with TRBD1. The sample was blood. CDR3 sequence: CASSVEQGALSRQFF. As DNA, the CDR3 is TGTGCCAGCAGCGTAGAACAGGGGGCTCTCTCACGGCAGTTCTTC.